This T cell receptor beta chain was identified during a study of long-term antiretroviral therapy in people with HIV. This clone occurred a few times. The CDR3 is 12 amino acids. The germline V gene encodes CDR1 SNHLY and CDR2 FYNNEI. Trimming shortened V by 1 base and J by 6 bases, and 4 bases separated the two germline ends. The immunoSEQ assay was v3.0, run at survey level. TCRdb's copy holds only in-frame clones and misses some; the assay was immunoSEQ multiplex PCR. This table holds tens of thousands of clones, approximately 94% found once. The sequenced sample was unsorted PBMCs, obtained roughly 7.1 years after starting antiretroviral therapy. This sequence originates from a man between 50 and 59 years old with HIV. The chain links TRBV2 to TRBJ1-5, with D hard to call. In DNA, the CDR3 is TGTGCCAGCAGTGAAGTGAGTCAGCCCCAGCATTTT. It specifies CASSEVSQPQHF.